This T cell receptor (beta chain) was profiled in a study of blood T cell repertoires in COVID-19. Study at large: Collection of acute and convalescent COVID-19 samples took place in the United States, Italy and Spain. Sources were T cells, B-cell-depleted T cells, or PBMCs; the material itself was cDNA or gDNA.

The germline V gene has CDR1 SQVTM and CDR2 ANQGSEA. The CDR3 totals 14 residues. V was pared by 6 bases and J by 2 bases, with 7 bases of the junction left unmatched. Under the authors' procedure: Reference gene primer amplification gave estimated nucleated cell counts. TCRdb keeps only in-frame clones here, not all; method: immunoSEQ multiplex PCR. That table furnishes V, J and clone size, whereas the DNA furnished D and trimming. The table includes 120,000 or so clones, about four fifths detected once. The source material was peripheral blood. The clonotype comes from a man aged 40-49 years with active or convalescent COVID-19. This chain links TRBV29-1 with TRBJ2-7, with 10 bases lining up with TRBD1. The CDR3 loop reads CSVRSDRGTYEQYF. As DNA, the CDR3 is TGCAGCGTCCGGTCGGACAGGGGGACCTACGAGCAGTACTTC.